This entry features one T cell receptor beta chain sequence. Its matching antigen is unknown. TCRdb independently ran MiXCR on the reads; one entry per CDR3 protein. The sample holds 200,000 to 250,000 distinct CDR3 sequences; about 39% are singletons and the top ten take roughly three fifths. This specimen comes from a study of T cell repertoires in cytomegalovirus infection. The germline V and J ends were trimmed by 5 bases and 3 bases, with 20 bases remaining between them. The CDR3 covers 16 residues. Germline-derived CDR1 and CDR2 are SGHAT and FQNNGV. The clonotype was recovered from a human donor in good health (CMV status not recorded). Some clones in this sample may be carry-over from other donors' samples. Specimen: CD8+ T cells from cultured PBMCs, collected from culture after CMV antigen stimulation. The chain carries TRBV11-2 and TRBJ2-7, with D tentatively TRBD2 (7 bases). For the CDR3, the DNA is TGTGCCAGCAGCCCACATCGGGGCGGGGGCTTCTACGAGCAGTACTTC. Translating gives CASSPHRGGGFYEQYF.